This T cell receptor (beta chain) emerged from a study of siplizumab effects on memory and regulatory T cells. Sequencing used immunoSEQ multiplex PCR; TCRdb keeps in-frame clones, though not all of them. The sample gives about 100,000 clones, 80% to 95% of which show up once; about 12% is in the top ten. With respect to this clone: Its antigen is undetermined.

J lost 3 bases, V lost 2 bases, and 1 base had no gene match. The CDR3 covers 16 residues. In germline, CDR1 is MDHEN, CDR2 SYDVKM. Broader study findings: Treg-derived clones made up an average of roughly 70% of mappable alloreactive CD4+ clones with siplizumab and 25% to 30% in controls. Naive or memory phenotype assignment was not possible for roughly 80-97% of proliferating CD4+ or CD8+ clones. Unstimulated subsets accounted for the mapping of only a minor share of the clones that were alloreactive. Proliferating Tregs' suppressive function in siplizumab cultures went unconfirmed.

The receptor comes from a human donor in good health. The chain carries TRBV28 and TRBJ2-5; TRBD2 matches 15 bases. Sequenced: non-Treg CD4+ T cells sorted from blood. CDR3 DNA sequence: TGTGCCAGCAGTTTACGGACTAGCGGGAGGGAAGAGACCCAGTACTTC. Its protein is CASSLRTSGREETQYF. Supplemented by reference TRBV28 and TRBJ2-5, the full variable domain reads DVKVTQSSRYLVKRTGEKVFLECVQDMDHENMFWYRQDPGLGLRLIYFSYDVKMKEKGDIPEGYSVSREKKERFSLILESASTNQTSMYLCASSLRTSGREETQYFGPGTRLLVL.